This is a list of T cell receptor beta chains from one sample in a study of vaccination effects on CD4 cells after COVID-19. The antigens these receptors bind are not known. Data came from immunoSEQ multiplex PCR; TCRdb stores just in-frame clones and leaves some out. The table records nearly 45,000 clones, 60% to 75% of them present only once. The specimen comprised CD4+ T cells from PBMCs cultured without peptide, sampled after COVID-19 vaccination. The receptors derive from a human donor who received a COVID-19 vaccine. CDR3s include the opening cysteine and the closing phenylalanine or tryptophan. A D gene is named only where the DNA matches it firmly. Rows give clone size only sometimes, using once, few, many, or a class for an expanded clone.

TRBJ2-2 | - | TRBV11-2 | few | TGTGCCAGCAGCTTCTGGGGTAGGAACACCGGGGAGCTGTTTTTT | CASSFWGRNTGELFF
TRBJ2-3 | - | TRBV5-1 | - | TGCGCCAGCAGTGCTCGAAGGGGAGATACGCAGTATTTT | CASSARRGDTQYF
TRBJ1-5 | - | TRBV10-2 | - | TGCGCCAGCACGGGCAGCTCGGGCAATCAGCCCCAGCATTTT | CASTGSSGNQPQHF
TRBJ2-3 | TRBD2 | TRBV5-1 | - | TGCGCCAGCAGCTTAGGGACTAGGACAGATACGCAGTATTTT | CASSLGTRTDTQYF
TRBJ2-1 | - | TRBV5-1 | - | TGCGCCAGCAGACCGGACGTCTACAATGAGCAGTTCTTC | CASRPDVYNEQFF
TRBJ2-7 | - | TRBV7-9 | - | TGTGCCAGCAGCCCACCTACGGGAGAGTACGAGCAGTACTTC | CASSPPTGEYEQYF
TRBJ1-2 | TRBD1 | TRBV19 | - | TGTGCCAGTAGTCGGACAGGGTTCTATGGCTACACCTTC | CASSRTGFYGYTF
TRBJ2-5 | TRBD2 | TRBV3-1/TRBV3-2 | - | TGTGCCAGCAGCCTAAGGACTAGCGGCGAGACCCAGTACTTC | CASSLRTSGETQYF
TRBJ2-7 | - | TRBV18 | - | TGTGCCAGCTCACCGAATGAGGGCGAGCAGTACTTC | CASSPNEGEQYF
TRBJ1-6 | TRBD1 | TRBV19 | - | TGTGCCAGTAGTATTACAGGGGCCTATAATTCACCCCTCCACTTT | CASSITGAYNSPLHF
TRBJ1-1 | - | TRBV6-5 | - | TGTGCCAGCAGACCCCCGACAGGCACTGAAGCTTTCTTT | CASRPPTGTEAFF
TRBJ2-3 | TRBD2 | TRBV3-1/TRBV3-2 | - | TGTGCCAGCAGCCCTACTAGCGGGAGCACAGATACGCAGTATTTT | CASSPTSGSTDTQYF
TRBJ2-1 | TRBD2 | TRBV6-5 | - | TGTGCCAGCAGTTCCCTTCTAGCGGGGGGGTACGGTGAGCAGTTCTTC | CASSSLLAGGYGEQFF
TRBJ1-5 | - | TRBV4-1 | - | TGCGCCAGCAGCCCTACCCCCGGACGGAACAATCAGCCCCAGCATTTT | CASSPTPGRNNQPQHF
TRBJ1-6 | - | TRBV30 | few | TGTGCCTGGACCGGGGGGGCCCGGTCTAGCTCCTATAATTCACCCCTCCACTTT | CAWTGGARSSSYNSPLHF
TRBJ1-3 | - | TRBV19 | - | TGTGCCAGTAGGCATAACTCTGGAAACACCATATATTTT | CASRHNSGNTIYF
TRBJ2-3 | TRBD2 | TRBV24-1 | once | TGTGCCACCAGTGATGCGAGCGGGAGACTTTGGGAAGATACGCAGTATTTT | CATSDASGRLWEDTQYF
TRBJ2-7 | - | TRBV5-1 | once | TGCGCCAGCAGCTTGATGTTGGGGGAATTCTACGAGCAGTACTTC | CASSLMLGEFYEQYF
TRBJ2-3 | TRBD1 | TRBV5-1 | - | TGCGCCAGCAGCCTCGACAGGGGCACAGATACGCAGTATTTT | CASSLDRGTDTQYF
TRBJ2-5 | TRBD2 | TRBV18 | - | TGTGCCAGCTCACCACTTAAAGGAGCGGGGACGTCAGAGACCCAGTACTTC | CASSPLKGAGTSETQYF
TRBJ1-2 | - | TRBV27 | - | TGTGCCAGCAGTTTACTCGCCAGAACGCCTAGTTATGGCTACACCTTC | CASSLLARTPSYGYTF
TRBJ2-7 | - | TRBV7-9 | few | TGTGCCAGCAGCTTAGTCGGGGCCTACGAGCAGTACTTC | CASSLVGAYEQYF
TRBJ1-1 | - | TRBV6-5 | - | TGTGCCAGCACAGGGCGCACTGAAGCTTTCTTT | CASTGRTEAFF
TRBJ2-3 | TRBD2 | TRBV10-2 | - | TGCGCCAGCAGTGAGTCGACTAGCGTAGGCACAGATACGCAGTATTTT | CASSESTSVGTDTQYF
TRBJ1-4 | - | TRBV27 | - | TGTGCCAGCAGTTTAAGCACTAATGAAAAACTGTTTTTT | CASSLSTNEKLFF
TRBJ2-3 | - | TRBV20-1 | - | TGCAGTGCTAGAACCACAGATACGCAGTATTTT | CSARTTDTQYF
TRBJ1-1 | - | TRBV11-2 | - | TGTGCCAGCAGCCCTCTGACAGCGGGTACTGAAGCTTTCTTT | CASSPLTAGTEAFF
TRBJ2-1 | TRBD2 | TRBV5-1 | few | TGCGCCAGCAACCCGTCCGGGAGGGGCTCCTACAATGAGCAGTTCTTC | CASNPSGRGSYNEQFF
TRBJ2-7 | - | TRBV5-1 | - | TGCGCCAGCACTAATAGCGACATACTCTCCTACGAGCAGTACTTC | CASTNSDILSYEQYF
TRBJ2-3 | - | TRBV10-1 | few | TGCGCCAGCAGTCCGTCAGGGAAGGTGACAGATACGCAGTATTTT | CASSPSGKVTDTQYF
TRBJ2-2 | - | TRBV5-1 | - | TGCGCCAGCAGTACACAGGAGGGTGACACCGGGGAGCTGTTTTTT | CASSTQEGDTGELFF
TRBJ2-3 | - | TRBV6-5 | - | TGTGCCAGCAGCGCGCTAGGCGTTTTTACAGATACGCAGTATTTT | CASSALGVFTDTQYF
TRBJ1-6 | TRBD1 | TRBV9 | - | TGTGCCAGCAGCGGGGACAGGCGGAGCTCCTATAATTCACCCCTCCACTTT | CASSGDRRSSYNSPLHF
TRBJ1-1 | - | TRBV7-8 | - | TGTGCCAGCAAGAAGGGGACGAACACTGAAGCTTTCTTT | CASKKGTNTEAFF
TRBJ1-2 | - | TRBV20-1 | - | TGCAGCGCAGGGACTAACTATGGCTACACCTTC | CSAGTNYGYTF
TRBJ2-4 | - | TRBV12-3/TRBV12-4 | - | TGTGCCAGCAGTTTCGAGGCAGCAAACATTCAGTACTTC | CASSFEAANIQYF
TRBJ2-2 | - | TRBV3-1/TRBV3-2 | - | TGTGCCAGCAGCCAAGTCGTTGAGGCCGCCGGGGAGCTGTTTTTT | CASSQVVEAAGELFF
TRBJ2-5 | - | TRBV9 | - | TGTGCCAGCAGCACCCGACAAGAGACCCAGTACTTC | CASSTRQETQYF
TRBJ2-1 | TRBD2 | TRBV19 | - | TGTGCCAGTAGTGAGCGGGGGTACAATGAGCAGTTCTTC | CASSERGYNEQFF
TRBJ1-6 | TRBD1 | TRBV5-8 | - | TGTGCCAGCAGCTTATCCGGACAGGAGCTCTTCCACTTT | CASSLSGQELFHF
TRBJ2-2 | - | TRBV30 | - | TGTGCCTGGAGTCGACAGAGCGGGGAGCTGTTTTTT | CAWSRQSGELFF
TRBJ2-3 | - | TRBV19 | - | TGTGCCAGTAGTACCGGACATAGCACAGATACGCAGTATTTT | CASSTGHSTDTQYF
TRBJ1-2 | - | TRBV5-6 | - | TGTGCCAGCAGCATGGGGAACGTCGTGGGTCCCAATGGCTACACCTTC | CASSMGNVVGPNGYTF
TRBJ1-2 | - | TRBV27 | - | TGTGCCAGCAGTTTATCGCAAAGTAGCCGCGGCTACACCTTC | CASSLSQSSRGYTF
TRBJ1-3 | - | TRBV9 | few | TGTGCCAGCAGCGTCAGTTATAACTCTGGAAACACCATATATTTT | CASSVSYNSGNTIYF
TRBJ2-3 | - | TRBV6-5 | - | TGTGCCAGCAGTTACTCGGGACAAGAAACAGATACGCAGTATTTT | CASSYSGQETDTQYF
TRBJ1-1 | - | TRBV7-9 | - | TGTGCCAGCAGTCAATACATGAACACTGAAGCTTTCTTT | CASSQYMNTEAFF
TRBJ1-2 | - | TRBV16 | - | TGTGCCAGCAGAAAAAGTTCGTTTCAGGGCTACACCTTC | CASRKSSFQGYTF
TRBJ2-3 | TRBD2 | TRBV5-1 | - | TGCGCCAGCAGCCCCCTGCGTTCGGGGGGAACAGATACGCAGTATTTT | CASSPLRSGGTDTQYF
TRBJ1-4 | TRBD1 | TRBV18 | once | TGTGCCAGCTCATCATTAGGACAGGGGAATGAAAAACTGTTTTTT | CASSSLGQGNEKLFF